A single T cell receptor (beta chain) is shown here with its context. The antigen remains undetermined. The sample belongs to a study of OX40 agonist ivuxolimab in advanced cancers. Study as a whole: At doses from 0.01 to 10 mg/kg, patients were given intravenous ivuxolimab every 2 weeks. People in dose escalation had one of these cancers: hepatocellular carcinoma, melanoma, renal cell or head and neck cancer. Earlier anti-PD-1, anti-PD-L1 or anti-CTLA-4 therapy was permitted; less than 50% had received some.

The V and J ends lost 6 bases and 0 bases, in that order; junction bases with no gene match: 4. In germline, CDR1 is SQVTM, CDR2 ANQGSEA. The CDR3 contains 16 residues. Data came from immunoSEQ multiplex PCR; TCRdb stores just in-frame clones and leaves some out. In the table there are around 60,000 clones, roughly 83% of which are singletons. Overall study findings and caveats: With doses of 0.1-3.0 mg/kg, partial responders showed among the lowest clonal expansion.

The J gene is TRBJ2-6, the V gene TRBV29-1; 11 bases fit TRBD2. The sequence came from an adult with an advanced solid tumor such as melanoma, head and neck, liver or kidney cancer. Sequenced material: CD4+ or CD8+ T cells sorted from blood, taken in a trial of the OX40 agonist ivuxolimab. The CDR3 DNA follows: TGCAGCGTCACTCTAGCGGGGGGCTCTGGGGCCAACGTCCTGACTTTC. It is translated as CSVTLAGGSGANVLTF. Full variable domain (missing parts from reference TRBV29-1 and TRBJ2-6): SAVISQKPSRDICQRGTSLTIQCQVDSQVTMMFWYRQQPGQSLTLIATANQGSEATYESGFVIDKFPISRPNLTFSTLTVSNMSPEDSSIYLCSVTLAGGSGANVLTFGAGSRLTVL.